This TCR beta chain was sequenced during a study of molecular identifiers for immune sequencing clone quantification. General study findings and limits: Jurkat TCR RNA spiked in from one cell (amid approximately 1 million naive cells) was reportedly detectable.

A CD8+CD4-CCR7+CD45RA+ gate was used to sort naive CD8 T cells. TCRdb used MiXCR to reprocess the PCR reads, holding one entry per CDR3 protein. This sample has 75,000 to 95,000 distinct CDR3 sequences, with around a quarter found just once. Many counts were recorded for this clonotype. Its antigen is unidentified. Germline lookup yields CDR1 SQVTM and CDR2 ANQGSEA. CDR3 size: 13 residues. Between the trimmed V and J ends, which lost 5 bases and 2 bases, there was a span of 12 bases. The V and J genes are TRBV29-1 and TRBJ1-2; D remains unclear. The source is a human donor in good health. Some libraries in this study had Jurkat cell RNA spiked in. What was sequenced was naive CD8+ T cells from blood, with Jurkat cell RNA spiked in. Subset given: FACS-sorted CD8+CD4-CCR7+CD45RA+ naive T cells. CDR3 nucleotide sequence: TGCAGCGTTCTAATAGGAGACAACTATGGCTACACCTTC. This gives the protein CSVLIGDNYGYTF.